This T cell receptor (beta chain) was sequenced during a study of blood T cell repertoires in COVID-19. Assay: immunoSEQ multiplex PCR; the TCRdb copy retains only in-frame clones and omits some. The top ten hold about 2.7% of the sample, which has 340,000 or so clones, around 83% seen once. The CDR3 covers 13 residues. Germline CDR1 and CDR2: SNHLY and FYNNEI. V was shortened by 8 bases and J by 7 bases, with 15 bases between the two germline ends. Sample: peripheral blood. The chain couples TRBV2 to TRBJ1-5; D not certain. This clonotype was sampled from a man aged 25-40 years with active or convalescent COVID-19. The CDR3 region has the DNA TGTGCCAGCCAGGACGTAGCGGGACAGCCCCAGCATTTT. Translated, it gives CASQDVAGQPQHF.